Following are 21 T cell receptor beta chains from one sample sequenced in a study of T cell repertoires in cytomegalovirus infection. A single record per CDR3 protein comes from TCRdb applying MiXCR to the reads. The table records around 140,000 distinct CDR3 sequences, more than 30% of them present only once. These receptors are not linked to any known antigen. The source material was CD8+ T cells from cultured PBMCs, sampled from culture after CMV antigen stimulation. These receptors all come from a human donor in good health (CMV status not recorded). Some clones in this sample may be carry-over from other donors' samples.

This clonotype was picked up many times. V and J are TRBV28 and TRBJ1-1; 9 positions agree with TRBD1. The CDR3 is 14 residues long. Germline V gene sequence: CDR1 MDHEN, CDR2 SYDVKM. V lost 5 bases and J lost 7; bases outside the gene matches: 8. CDR3 coding DNA: TGTGCCAGCAGTCCAGGACAGGGGAAACTTGAAGCTTTCTTT. Translation: CASSPGQGKLEAFF.

In this sample, this clonotype turned up many times. This rearrangement joins TRBV7-6 to TRBJ2-1; TRBD1 aligns across 8 bases. The CDR3 runs to 16 residues. Trimming removed 5 bases from V and 3 bases from J; junction bases left unmatched: 9. Germline assignment: CDR1 SGHVS and CDR2 FNYEAQ. The CDR3 sequence: CASSPEAGGFYNEQFF. In DNA, the CDR3 is TGTGCCAGCAGCCCTGAGGCAGGGGGCTTCTACAATGAGCAGTTCTTC.

This clonotype has a handful of counts. The chain employs TRBV19 and TRBJ1-5, with D tentatively TRBD1 (6 bases). From germline, CDR1 is LNHDA and CDR2 SQIVND (reference sequence). This CDR3 region has 16 residues. Trimming left V 0 bases short and J 5 bases short, with 14 bases between. In DNA, the CDR3 is TGTGCCAGTAGTATAGAAGGCAGGGGCCGCCATCAGCCCCAGCATTTT. Translation gives CASSIEGRGRHQPQHF.

This chain joins TRBV4-2 and TRBJ2-7; possible D gene TRBD1, 6 bases. The CDR3 consists of 17 residues. Germline V lookup: CDR1 LGHNA, CDR2 YNFKEQ. Trimming took off 0 bases at V and 0 bases at J, with 15 bases between the two ends. In nucleotides, the CDR3 is TGTGCCAGCAGCCAAGAGGGTCCCAGGGGAAGCTCCTACGAGCAGTACTTC. It is translated as CASSQEGPRGSSYEQYF.

The sample holds a few counts of this clonotype. This chain connects TRBV27 to TRBJ1-2, with D possibly being TRBD1 (5 bases). The CDR3 length is 13 residues. CDR1 and CDR2 from the germline V gene are MNHEY and SMNVEV (reference sequence). V was trimmed by 2 bases and J by 8 bases, leaving 12 bases between them. The CDR3 nucleotides read TGTGCCAGCAGTTTAGGTGGGGGGGGAGGCTACACCTTC. This encodes CASSLGGGGGYTF.

The V and J genes are TRBV11-2 and TRBJ2-4; a weak D match, TRBD2 (6 bases). Trimming took off 5 bases at V and 0 bases at J, with 29 bases between the two ends. Germline V gene data show CDR1 as SGHAT and CDR2 as FQNNGV. This CDR3 is 21 amino acids long. The CDR3 spells CASSLGGRTREKIVAKNIQYF. CDR3 nucleotides: TGTGCCAGCAGCCTGGGGGGTCGGACACGCGAAAAAATAGTAGCCAAAAACATTCAGTACTTC.

This rearrangement joins TRBV19 to TRBJ1-1; unclear D gene. Germline CDR1 LNHDA, CDR2 SQIVND (reference sequence). Trimming cost V 3 bases and J 0 bases, with 11 bases left between them. This CDR3 region has 15 residues. CDR3 protein: CASSISSNLNTEAFF. The CDR3 DNA reads TGTGCCAGTAGTATTAGTAGCAACCTGAACACTGAAGCTTTCTTT.

This clonotype was found many times. The rearrangement uses TRBV7-8 and TRBJ2-1, with 14 bases aligning to TRBD2. V gave up 3 bases and J gave up 8 bases; unmatched junction bases: 9. CDR3 size: 17 residues. Germline CDR1 SGHVS, CDR2 FQNEAQ. The DNA of the CDR3 is TGTGCCAGCAGCTTTGACGAGGGGGGACTAGCGGGGGATGAGCAGTTCTTC. It encodes CASSFDEGGLAGDEQFF.

The chain employs TRBV27 and TRBJ1-2, with D tentatively TRBD1 (5 bases). Germline-derived CDR1 and CDR2 are MNHEY and SMNVEV (reference sequence). V lost 5 bases, J lost 4 bases, and 14 bases lay in between. The CDR3 runs 14 residues. This chain's CDR3 is CASSPSGGGYGYTF. CDR3 DNA: TGTGCCAGCAGTCCATCGGGGGGGGGCTATGGCTACACCTTC.

V gene TRBV7-4 combines with J gene TRBJ1-1; tentatively, D is TRBD1 (6 bases). V was shortened by 5 bases and J by 0 bases, with 13 bases between the two germline ends. Per germline, CDR1 SGHVT and CDR2 SQSDAQ. The length of the CDR3 is 15 residues. CDR3: CASSELTGLNTEAFF. CDR3 coding DNA: TGTGCCAGCAGCGAATTAACAGGGTTGAACACTGAAGCTTTCTTT.

With regard to this clonotype: A read error may produce the germline difference seen at one junction end. The V call is TRBV11-2, the J call TRBJ2-7; 11 bases line up with TRBD1. The CDR3 is 14 amino acids. Germline V gene sequence: CDR1 SGHAT, CDR2 FQNNGV. The CDR3 nucleotides are TGTGTCAGCATCCCGGGACAGGGGGACTACGAGCAGTACTTC. It is translated as CVSIPGQGDYEQYF.

The V and J genes are TRBV5-1 and TRBJ2-7; 13 nucleotides align to TRBD2. Germline values: CDR1 SGHRS, CDR2 YFSETQ. J was trimmed by 5 bases and V by 4 bases; bases with no gene match: 6. The CDR3 sequence is 15 residues long. The CDR3 region has the DNA TGCGCCAGCAGCGGAGGACTAGCGGGAGAGAACGAGCAGTACTTC. As protein: CASSGGLAGENEQYF.

This clonotype was detected ten times or more. CDR3 nucleotides: TGTGCCAGCAGCCGCGACTGGGTCAATCAGCCCCAGCATTTT. Translating it yields CASSRDWVNQPQHF. This chain links TRBV12-3 or TRBV12-4 with TRBJ1-5; no firm D call. The CDR3 is 14 amino acids. Trimming removed 6 bases at V and 3 bases at J, with 12 bases between.

This sequence joins TRBV2 and TRBJ1-5; D might be TRBD1 (5 bases). V lost 3 bases, J lost 11 bases, and 23 bases lay in between. The length of the CDR3 is 16 residues. Germline V gene lookup returns CDR1 SNHLY and CDR2 FYNNEI. CDR3 loop: CASSEVLDTRWGSQHF. CDR3 DNA sequence: TGTGCCAGCAGTGAGGTGTTGGACACTAGGTGGGGTTCCCAGCATTTT.

The chain links TRBV7-4 to TRBJ2-5, with D uncertain. The CDR3 is made up of 13 amino acids. The germline CDR1 and CDR2 sequences are SGHVT and SQSDAQ. The CDR3 region is CAEETGNQETQYF. The CDR3 DNA sequence: TGTGCGGAAGAGACCGGTAACCAAGAGACCCAGTACTTC.

This clonotype turned up a few times. The chain uses TRBV7-9 and TRBJ2-3; 7 bases line up with TRBD2. Looked up from germline, CDR1 is SEHNR and CDR2 is FQNEAQ (reference sequence). The V segment lost 5 bases and the J segment 0 bases; nucleotides outside the gene matches: 8. This CDR3 has 16 residues. CDR3 nucleotides: TGTGCCAGCAGCGACACGGGGGGACTTAGCACAGATACGCAGTATTTT. Protein: CASSDTGGLSTDTQYF.

There are many counts of this clonotype. The chain carries TRBV7-8 and TRBJ2-7, with TRBD1 identical over 7 bases. The CDR3 consists of 15 residues. The germline gives CDR1 SGHVS, CDR2 FQNEAQ. The J segment lost 3 bases and the V segment lost 5 bases, leaving 10 bases of the junction unmatched. CDR3 residues: CASSPLLDRDYEQYF. In DNA, the CDR3 is TGTGCCAGCAGCCCCCTCCTTGACAGGGACTACGAGCAGTACTTC.

This clonotype showed up just a few times. The genes are TRBV7-2 and TRBJ2-1; D might be TRBD1 (5 bases). The germline gives CDR1 SGHTA, CDR2 FQGNSA. V was shortened by 11 bases and J by 6 bases, with 17 bases between the two germline ends. This CDR3 region has 13 residues. This CDR3 is CAAEGVIGNEQFF. In DNA, the CDR3 is TGTGCCGCGGAAGGGGTAATTGGCAATGAGCAGTTCTTC.

This chain connects TRBV27 to TRBJ1-4; TRBD1 matches 7 bases. The CDR3 is 17 amino acids. Germline V gene lookup returns CDR1 MNHEY and CDR2 SMNVEV (reference sequence). The junction had 17 bases not matched to a gene; V was cut back by 5 bases and J by 8 bases. The CDR3 bases are TGTGCCAGCAGTCCCCTCGTTAGACAGGGCATGGACGAAAAACTGTTTTTT. Translating gives CASSPLVRQGMDEKLFF.

The genes are TRBV28 and TRBJ2-7, with D perhaps given as TRBD1 or TRBD2 (5 bases each). CDR1 is MDHEN and CDR2 is SYDVKM in the germline V gene. Trimming removed 6 bases from V and 4 bases from J, with 25 bases in between. This CDR3 spans 17 amino acids. The CDR3 DNA reads as TGTGCCAGCAGCCCCACCTCTCGGGCAATGGGGGATTACGAGCAGTACTTC. Protein: CASSPTSRAMGDYEQYF.

This clonotype occurred many times. The chain is built from TRBV7-2 and TRBJ1-5; D unclear. This CDR3 region has 16 residues. V lost 1 base, J lost 0 bases, and 10 bases lay in between. Germline assignment: CDR1 SGHTA and CDR2 FQGNSA. Written as DNA, the CDR3 is TGTGCCAGCAGCTTAGGCGGGTATAATAGCAATCAGCCCCAGCATTTT. Amino acids: CASSLGGYNSNQPQHF.